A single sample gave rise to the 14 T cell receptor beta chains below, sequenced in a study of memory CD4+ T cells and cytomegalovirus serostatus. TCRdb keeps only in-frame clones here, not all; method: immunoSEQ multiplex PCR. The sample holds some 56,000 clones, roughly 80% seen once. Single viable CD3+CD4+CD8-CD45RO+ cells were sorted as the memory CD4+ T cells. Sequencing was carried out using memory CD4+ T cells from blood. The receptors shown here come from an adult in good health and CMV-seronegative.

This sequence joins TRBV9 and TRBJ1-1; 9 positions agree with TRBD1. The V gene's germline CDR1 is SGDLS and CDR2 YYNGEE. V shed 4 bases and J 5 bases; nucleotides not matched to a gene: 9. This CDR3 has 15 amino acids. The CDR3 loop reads CASSPSDRGLTEAFF. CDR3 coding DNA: TGTGCCAGCAGCCCCTCGGACAGGGGTTTAACTGAAGCTTTCTTT.

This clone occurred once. The CDR3 DNA is TGTGCCAGCAGACTGCCTGACAGGGACAATTCACCCCTCCACTTT. This translates into CASRLPDRDNSPLHF. The V gene is TRBV6-1, the J gene TRBJ1-6; 7 bases are shared with TRBD1. The CDR3 loop spans 15 amino acids. The germline gives CDR1 MNHNS, CDR2 SASEGT. Unmatched junction bases numbered 9, after V lost 6 bases and J lost 7 bases.

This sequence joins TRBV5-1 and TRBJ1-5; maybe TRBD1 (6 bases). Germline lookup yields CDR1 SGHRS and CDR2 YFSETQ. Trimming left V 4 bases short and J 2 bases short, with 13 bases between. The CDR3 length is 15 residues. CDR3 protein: CASSPTGLGNQPQHF. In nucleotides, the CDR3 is TGCGCCAGCAGCCCCACAGGGTTGGGCAATCAGCCCCAGCATTTT.

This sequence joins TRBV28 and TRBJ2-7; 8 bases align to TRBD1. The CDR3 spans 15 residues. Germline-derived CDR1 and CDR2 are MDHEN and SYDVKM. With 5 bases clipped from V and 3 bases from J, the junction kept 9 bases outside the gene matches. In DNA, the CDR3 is TGTGCCAGCAGTCTCCGGGACAGGATCTACTACGAGCAGTACTTC. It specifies CASSLRDRIYYEQYF.

CDR3 nucleotides: TGTGCCAGCAGTTTTGGGACTAGCCCCGGGGAGCTGTTTTTT. Its translation: CASSFGTSPGELFF. The rearrangement joins TRBV6-1 to TRBJ2-2, with TRBD2 identical over 9 bases. From germline, CDR1 is MNHNS and CDR2 SASEGT. The CDR3 is 14 residues long. V lost 5 bases and J lost 6; bases outside the gene matches: 4.

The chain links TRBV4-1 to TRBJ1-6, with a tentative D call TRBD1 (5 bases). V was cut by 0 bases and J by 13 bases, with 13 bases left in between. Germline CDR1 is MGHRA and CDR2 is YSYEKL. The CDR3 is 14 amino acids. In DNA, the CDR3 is TGCGCCAGCAGCCAAGACGGGACTCTCTACCCCCTCCACTTT. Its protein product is CASSQDGTLYPLHF.

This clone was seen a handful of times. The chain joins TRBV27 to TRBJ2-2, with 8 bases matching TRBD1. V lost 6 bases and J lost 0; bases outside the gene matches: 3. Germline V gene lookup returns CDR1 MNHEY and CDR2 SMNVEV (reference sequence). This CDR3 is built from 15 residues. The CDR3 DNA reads TGTGCCAGCAGAAGGACAGGGCCGAACACCGGGGAGCTGTTTTTT. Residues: CASRRTGPNTGELFF.

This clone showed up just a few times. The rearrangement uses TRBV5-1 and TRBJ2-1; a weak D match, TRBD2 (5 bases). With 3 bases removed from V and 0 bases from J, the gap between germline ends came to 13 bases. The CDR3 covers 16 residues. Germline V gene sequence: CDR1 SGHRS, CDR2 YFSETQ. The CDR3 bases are TGCGCCAGCAGCTCACAGCGGTCCAGCTCCTACAATGAGCAGTTCTTC. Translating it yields CASSSQRSSSYNEQFF.

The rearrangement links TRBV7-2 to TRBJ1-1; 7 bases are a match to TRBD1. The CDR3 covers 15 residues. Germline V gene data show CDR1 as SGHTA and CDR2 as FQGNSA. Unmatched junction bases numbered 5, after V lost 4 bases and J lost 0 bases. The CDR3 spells CASSSRTGLNTEAFF. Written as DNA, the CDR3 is TGTGCCAGCAGCTCAAGGACAGGATTGAACACTGAAGCTTTCTTT.

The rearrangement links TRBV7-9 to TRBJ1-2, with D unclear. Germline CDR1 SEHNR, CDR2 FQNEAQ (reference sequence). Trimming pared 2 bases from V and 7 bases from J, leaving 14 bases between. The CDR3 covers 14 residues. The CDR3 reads CASSLKVSGAGYTF. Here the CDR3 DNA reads TGTGCCAGCAGCTTAAAAGTTTCGGGAGCTGGCTACACCTTC.

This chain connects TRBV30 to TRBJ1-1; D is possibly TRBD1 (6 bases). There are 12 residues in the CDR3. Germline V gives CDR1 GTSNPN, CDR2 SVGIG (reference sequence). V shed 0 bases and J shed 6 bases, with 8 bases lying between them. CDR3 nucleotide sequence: TGTGCCTGGAGTGTAGGGGGACCTGAAGCTTTCTTT. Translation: CAWSVGGPEAFF.

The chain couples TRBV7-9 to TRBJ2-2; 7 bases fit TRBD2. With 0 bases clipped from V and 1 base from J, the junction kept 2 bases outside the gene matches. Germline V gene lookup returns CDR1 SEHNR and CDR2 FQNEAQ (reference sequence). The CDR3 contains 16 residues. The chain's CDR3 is CASSLAWGGNTGELFF. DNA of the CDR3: TGTGCCAGCAGCTTAGCCTGGGGGGGGAACACCGGGGAGCTGTTTTTT.

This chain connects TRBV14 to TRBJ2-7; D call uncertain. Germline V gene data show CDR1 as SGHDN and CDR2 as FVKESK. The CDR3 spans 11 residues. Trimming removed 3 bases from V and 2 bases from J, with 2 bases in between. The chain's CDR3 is CASSQTYEQYF. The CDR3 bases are TGTGCCAGCAGCCAGACCTACGAGCAGTACTTC.

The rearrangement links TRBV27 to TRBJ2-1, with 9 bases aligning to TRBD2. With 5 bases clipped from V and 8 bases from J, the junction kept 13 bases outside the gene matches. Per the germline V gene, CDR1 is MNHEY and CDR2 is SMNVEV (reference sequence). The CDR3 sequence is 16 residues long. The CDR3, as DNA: TGTGCCAGCAGTGCCCTGAGGCGGGGGGGCGTAGATGAGCAGTTCTTC. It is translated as CASSALRRGGVDEQFF.